A single sample gave rise to the 6 T cell receptor beta chains below, sequenced in a study of blood T cells in healthy people across ages. A J-beta primer mix and a sample-barcoded 5' primer were used in a second PCR of roughly 6 to 12 cycles. TCRdb re-analysed the 5' RACE reads in MiXCR, keeping a single row per CDR3 protein. Of around 790,000 distinct CDR3 sequences in the sample, roughly 44% were seen once. The sequenced sample was blood. The receptors shown here come from a man aged 60 to 69 in good health.

The chain recombines TRBV9 with TRBJ1-2; D gene unclear. Germline lookup yields CDR1 SGDLS and CDR2 YYNGEE. The CDR3 is made up of 16 amino acids. Trimming cost V 3 bases and J 2 bases, with 17 bases left between them. The CDR3 bases are TGTGCCAGCAGCGGCTACAAAAGGGAGGGCAACTATGGCTACACCTTC. It translates to CASSGYKREGNYGYTF.

In its sample, this clonotype was seen a few times. The chain is built from TRBV30 and TRBJ2-5, with D unresolved. V was clipped by 0 bases and J by 5 bases, with 4 bases between them. There are 11 residues in the CDR3. CDR1 is GTSNPN and CDR2 is SVGIG in the germline V gene (reference sequence). CDR3 amino acids: CAWSVGETQYF. CDR3 sequence (DNA): TGTGCCTGGAGTGTTGGGGAGACCCAGTACTTC.

This chain's CDR3 is CASSQDQGPTSFGYTF. The CDR3 DNA is TGCGCCAGCAGCCAAGATCAGGGTCCCACTTCTTTTGGCTACACCTTC. V usage is TRBV4-3 and J usage is TRBJ1-2, with TRBD1 as a possible D gene (5 bases). Trimming pared 0 bases from V and 7 bases from J, leaving 18 bases between. The CDR3 has 16 residues. Germline V gives CDR1 LGHNA, CDR2 YSLEER.

This clonotype was recorded a few times. The J gene is TRBJ2-3, the V gene TRBV4-3; D unclear. The V end lost 1 base, the J end lost 4 bases, and 6 bases lay between the germline ends. Germline V gene data show CDR1 as LGHNA and CDR2 as YSLEER. The CDR3 is made up of 13 amino acids. This chain's CDR3 is CASSQVVSDTQYF. The CDR3 DNA sequence: TGCGCCAGCAGCCAAGTCGTTTCAGATACGCAGTATTTT.

This clonotype came up a few times. The rearrangement uses TRBV7-2 and TRBJ1-5; D is ambiguous. Trimming left V 1 base short and J 10 bases short, with 14 bases between. This CDR3 is 14 amino acids long. Germline-derived CDR1 and CDR2 are SGHTA and FQGNSA. The CDR3 region is CASSLDWVSVPQHF. The CDR3, as DNA: TGTGCCAGCAGCTTAGATTGGGTCTCGGTACCCCAGCATTTT.

The gene calls are TRBV14 and TRBJ1-6; D possibly corresponds to TRBD1 (6 bases). Germline CDR1 SGHDN, CDR2 FVKESK. The CDR3 totals 15 residues. V lost 3 bases and J 5 bases, leaving 11 bases between the germline ends. The CDR3 sequence is CASSQDSIHNSPLHF. The CDR3 DNA follows: TGTGCCAGCAGCCAGGACAGTATACATAATTCACCCCTCCACTTT.